Listed below are T cell receptor beta chains from one sample, sequenced in a study of blood T cells in healthy people across ages. One entry per CDR3 protein results from TCRdb running MiXCR on the 5' RACE reads. The sample has 550,000 to 750,000 distinct CDR3 sequences, approximately 21% seen once; the top ten hold roughly 3.6%. Sequenced: blood. Every receptor here comes from a man aged 65 to 79 in good health. The CDR3 runs from the conserved cysteine through the conserved F or W. D genes are given only for firm matches. Not all rows give a size; the values are once, few, many and, for expanded clones, a class.

. | TRBJ2-7 | TRBV28 | many | TGTGCCACCAATTTCCGACAGTACCCTTACGAGCAGTACTTC | CATNFRQYPYEQYF
. | TRBJ2-5 | TRBV5-1 | few | TGCGCCAGCAGCTTGGGCGGGGATATCCAAGAGACCCAGTACTTC | CASSLGGDIQETQYF
. | TRBJ2-5 | TRBV20-1 | . | TGCAGTGCCACCTCTAGCGAGAAGATCCAAGAGACCCAGTACTTC | CSATSSEKIQETQYF
TRBD1 | TRBJ1-1 | TRBV6-5 | . | TGTGCCAGCAGTCAAGGACAGGGGGCGAGGGCTTTCTTT | CASSQGQGARAFF
TRBD2 | TRBJ2-3 | TRBV3-1 | . | TGTGCCAGCAGCGGGGGACTAGCGGGAGCAACAGATACGCAGTATTTT | CASSGGLAGATDTQYF
TRBD2 | TRBJ2-1 | TRBV7-2 | many | TGTGCCAGCAGCTTAGTGGGGAGACTAGCGGGAGGGAGCTCCTACAATGAGCAGTTCTTC | CASSLVGRLAGGSSYNEQFF
. | TRBJ2-3 | TRBV6-4 | few | TGTGCCAGCAGTCCGGACAGCAGCACAGATACGCAGTATTTT | CASSPDSSTDTQYF
TRBD1 | TRBJ1-1 | TRBV25-1 | few | TGTGCCAGCAGTGATCGGGACAGGGGGCCGAACACTGAAGCTTTCTTT | CASSDRDRGPNTEAFF
. | TRBJ2-4 | TRBV20-1 | . | TGCAGTGCCGGTGACGTGTCAGTAGCCAAAAACATTCAGTACTTC | CSAGDVSVAKNIQYF
. | TRBJ2-1 | TRBV20-1 | few | TGCAGTGCAACGGGACTCCCCTCCTACAATGAGCAGTTCTTC | CSATGLPSYNEQFF
TRBD1 | TRBJ2-1 | TRBV12-5 | few | TGTGCTAGTGTTCACCGGGACAGGGTCTACAATGAGCAGTTCTTC | CASVHRDRVYNEQFF
TRBD1 | TRBJ2-2 | TRBV24-1 | few | TGTGCCACCAGTGATTCCGGGACAGAAAACACCGGGGAGCTGTTTTTT | CATSDSGTENTGELFF
. | TRBJ2-1 | TRBV5-1 | many | TGCGCCAGCAGCTTACAGGGCTCCTACAATGAGCAGTTCTTC | CASSLQGSYNEQFF